Below are 29 T cell receptor beta chains sequenced from a single sample in a study of blood T cells in healthy people across ages. A J-beta primer mix and a sample-barcoded 5' primer were used in a second PCR of roughly 6 to 12 cycles. TCRdb independently ran MiXCR on the 5' RACE reads; one entry per CDR3 protein. Among hundreds of thousands of distinct CDR3 sequences, over 40% were seen once, and the ten largest hold 13%. The specimen sequenced was blood. The origin of the receptors is a woman older than 75 in good health.

This chain connects TRBV28 to TRBJ2-5, with 10 bases matching TRBD1. Gene TRBJ2-7 matches the end of the DNA better, so the J call may be wrong. Per germline, CDR1 MDHEN and CDR2 SYDVKM. The CDR3 length is 16 residues. This chain's CDR3 is CASSPPGGQGNDEQYF. CDR3 DNA sequence: TGTGCCAGCAGTCCCCCTGGGGGACAGGGGAACGACGAGCAGTACTTC.

CDR3: CASSGETGNYGYTF. The CDR3 nucleotides are TGCGCCAGCAGCGGAGAAACAGGGAACTATGGCTACACCTTC. The chain links TRBV5-1 to TRBJ1-2, with D possibly being TRBD1 (6 bases). The CDR3 spans 14 residues. The germline V gene has CDR1 SGHRS and CDR2 YFSETQ. Trimming left V 4 bases short and J 2 bases short, with 12 bases between.

As regards this clonotype: A much larger clone differs from this one at a single base, so this may be a read error. This chain uses TRBV20-1 with TRBJ2-3; D perhaps matches TRBD2 (6 bases). V dropped 4 bases and J dropped 7 bases, with 21 bases sitting between them. The germline V gene has CDR1 DFQATT and CDR2 SNEGSKA (reference sequence). CDR3 size: 15 residues. DNA for the CDR3: TGCAGTGCTATTGACGTGAGACTAGGTCTGAATACGCAGTATTTT. This translates into CSAIDVRLGLNTQYF.

This chain joins TRBV29-1 and TRBJ2-3; a weak D match, TRBD2 (5 bases). Deletions cut 1 base from V and 7 bases from J, with 12 bases between. The CDR3 totals 13 residues. Germline loops: CDR1 SQVTM, CDR2 ANQGSEA. Here the CDR3 reads CSVEVRADHTQYF. The CDR3 DNA is TGCAGCGTTGAAGTTCGAGCGGACCATACGCAGTATTTT.

This clonotype has a handful of counts. This sequence joins TRBV5-1 and TRBJ2-1; a weak D match, TRBD2 (6 bases). V was shortened by 2 bases and J by 9 bases, with 18 bases between the two germline ends. The length of the CDR3 is 15 residues. Germline-derived CDR1 and CDR2 are SGHRS and YFSETQ. As DNA, the CDR3 is TGCGCCAGCAGCTTTACGGGAGAATCGGGTGCTGAGCAGTTCTTC. It translates to CASSFTGESGAEQFF.

The chain is built from TRBV3-1 and TRBJ2-7; the D is unclear. The DNA end favors TRBJ2-5, so the J call may be wrong. The CDR3 length is 12 residues. The V gene's germline CDR1 is LGHDT and CDR2 YNNKEL (reference sequence). The CDR3 DNA reads TGTGCCAGCAGCCAAGTAGGGCAGACCCAGTACTTC. It is translated as CASSQVGQTQYF.

V is TRBV6-4 and J is TRBJ2-3, with 9 bases identical to TRBD2. Germline V CDR1 and CDR2: MRHNA, SNTAGT. Germline trimming cut 3 bases from V and 2 bases from J; bases unmatched to any gene: 6. The CDR3 totals 16 residues. The DNA for the CDR3 is TGTGCCAGCAGTGAAGCAGCGGGGGGCCACACAGATACGCAGTATTTT. It specifies CASSEAAGGHTDTQYF.

The genes are TRBV5-1 and TRBJ1-1; 11 bases line up with TRBD1. CDR3 length: 19 amino acids. Germline CDR1 reads SGHRS; CDR2 reads YFSETQ. V lost 2 bases and J lost 5; bases outside the gene matches: 17. The CDR3 reads CASSFDVNPPGQGGTEAFF. CDR3 coding DNA: TGCGCCAGCAGCTTCGATGTTAACCCTCCGGGACAGGGGGGGACTGAAGCTTTCTTT.

The table lists this clonotype with a count of one. The CDR3 sequence is CSVWASSGTDTQYF. CDR3 nucleotide sequence: TGCAGCGTTTGGGCTAGCAGTGGCACAGATACGCAGTATTTT. This chain joins TRBV29-1 and TRBJ2-3, with D maybe TRBD2 (5 bases). V gave up 5 bases and J gave up 1 base, with 13 bases separating them. Germline values: CDR1 SQVTM, CDR2 ANQGSEA. This CDR3 contains 14 residues.

The CDR3 is CASSLIGYGYTF. In DNA, the CDR3 is TGTGCCAGCAGTTTAATCGGATATGGCTACACCTTC. The chain combines TRBV12-3 or TRBV12-4 with TRBJ1-2, with D hard to call. This CDR3 region has 12 residues. Trimming left V 2 bases short and J 5 bases short, with 6 bases between.

This clonotype has more than one count but fewer than ten. The chain employs TRBV7-3 and TRBJ1-1; perhaps TRBD1 as D (6 bases). CDR3 size: 14 residues. Germline loops: CDR1 SGHTA, CDR2 FQGTGA. Trimming removed 7 bases at V and 4 bases at J, with 16 bases between. As DNA, the CDR3 is TGTGCCAGCAACCCCGAGGGGGGAATCACTGAAGCTTTCTTT. Protein: CASNPEGGITEAFF.

There are many counts of this clonotype. CDR3 DNA: TGCGCCAGCAGCTTGTCTCGCGGGGGGACAGATACGCAGTATTTT. It is translated as CASSLSRGGTDTQYF. The chain links TRBV5-1 to TRBJ2-3, with 8 bases that match TRBD2. CDR3 length equals 15 residues. J gave up 3 bases and V 1 base, and 4 bases lay outside the gene matches. Germline V gives CDR1 SGHRS, CDR2 YFSETQ.

This chain links TRBV5-1 with TRBJ2-3; 8 bases are shared with TRBD1. Germline lookup yields CDR1 SGHRS and CDR2 YFSETQ. CDR3 size: 16 residues. V dropped 4 bases and J dropped 5; count of bases not matched to a gene: 12. Here the CDR3 DNA reads TGCGCCAGCAGCAGGGACCAGACAGGGGCAGGAGATACGCAGTATTTT. Its protein is CASSRDQTGAGDTQYF. The full variable domain, its missing parts supplied by reference TRBV5-1 and TRBJ2-3, is KAGVTQTPRYLIKTRGQQVTLSCSPISGHRSVSWYQQTPGQGLQFLFEYFSETQRNKGNFPGRFSGRQFSNSRSEMNVSTLELGDSALYLCASSRDQTGAGDTQYFGPGTRLTVL.

This clonotype has only one observation. The V and J genes are TRBV6-5 and TRBJ2-6, with 8 nucleotides matching TRBD1. The CDR3 covers 16 residues. CDR1 MNHEY and CDR2 SVGAGI come from the germline V gene. Unmatched junction bases numbered 2, after V lost 3 bases and J lost 1 base. The CDR3 reads CASSYWTGSGANVLTF. The CDR3 nucleotides are TGTGCCAGCAGTTATTGGACAGGGTCTGGGGCCAACGTCCTGACTTTC.

This clonotype occurred many times. The V gene is TRBV2, the J gene TRBJ2-3; D uncertain. V shed 4 bases and J shed 8 bases, with 13 bases lying between them. The germline V gene has CDR1 SNHLY and CDR2 FYNNEI. The length of the CDR3 is 13 residues. CDR3 in DNA: TGTGCCAGCAGTGCAGGCATCCCGGGTACGCAGTATTTT. As protein: CASSAGIPGTQYF.

This clonotype was seen many times. The chain joins TRBV20-1 to TRBJ2-1, with unresolved D. The CDR3 is 16 amino acids. Germline assignment: CDR1 DFQATT and CDR2 SNEGSKA (reference sequence). Trimming cost V 3 bases and J 5 bases, with 20 bases left between them. The CDR3 DNA sequence: TGCAGTGCTAGTGACCACAAAACCCACCCCAACAATGAGCAGTTCTTC. Its protein is CSASDHKTHPNNEQFF.

The V call is TRBV7-2, the J call TRBJ2-7; D might be TRBD1 (6 bases). This CDR3 contains 15 residues. The V end lost 2 bases, the J end lost 2 bases, and 13 bases lay between the germline ends. Looked up from germline, CDR1 is SGHTA and CDR2 is FQGNSA. The CDR3 reads CASSLTHGDTYEQYF. Here the CDR3 DNA reads TGTGCCAGCAGCTTAACTCACGGGGACACCTACGAGCAGTACTTC.

At least ten counts were recorded for this clonotype. The rearrangement joins TRBV28 to TRBJ1-5, with 7 bases lining up with TRBD1. Losses at the gene ends were 5 bases for V and 1 base for J; bases not matched to a gene: 5. CDR1 is MDHEN, CDR2 SYDVKM, per germline. This CDR3 spans 15 amino acids. The CDR3 nucleotides read TGTGCCAGCAGTCTGACAGGGCCGAGCAATCAGCCCCAGCATTTT. Its translation is CASSLTGPSNQPQHF.

This clonotype is a singleton in its sample. A much larger clone differs by one base, so this may be a read error. This chain links TRBV20-1 with TRBJ2-7; D perhaps matches TRBD1 (6 bases). Germline CDR1 is DFQATT and CDR2 is SNEGSKA (reference sequence). The CDR3 is made up of 13 amino acids. DNA for the CDR3: TGCAGTGCCGTCCGGGACACCGGCTACGAGCGGTACTTC. Encoded protein: CSAVRDTGYERYF.

The chain carries TRBV10-3 and TRBJ2-3, with 13 nucleotides matching TRBD2. CDR3 size: 19 residues. Germline CDR1 ENHRY, CDR2 SYGVKD. Trimming at V came to 3 bases and at J to 3 bases, leaving 12 bases not matched to a gene. The CDR3 bases are TGTGCCATCAGTGACTCCGGGACTAGCGGGGACCCCACGACAGATACGCAGTATTTT. Amino acids: CAISDSGTSGDPTTDTQYF.

V is TRBV5-1 and J is TRBJ2-3; 13 bases line up with TRBD2. The CDR3 is 16 amino acids. CDR1 SGHRS and CDR2 YFSETQ come from the germline V gene. Germline trimming cut 2 bases from V and 5 bases from J; bases unmatched to any gene: 5. The CDR3 region has the DNA TGCGCCAGCAGCTTACTAGCGGGGGGGCTTGGAGATACGCAGTATTTT. Amino acids: CASSLLAGGLGDTQYF.

Note on this clonotype: A much larger clonotype is one base distant, so this may be a read error. V and J are TRBV7-3 and TRBJ2-1, with 9 bases aligning to TRBD1. The CDR3 consists of 17 residues. Germline V gene sequence: CDR1 SGHTA, CDR2 FQGTGA. CDR3 residues: CASSSTGQGIRDNGQFF. The DNA for the CDR3 is TGTGCCAGCAGCTCTACCGGACAGGGGATTCGTGACAATGGGCAGTTCTTC.

The CDR3: CASSNPGGGFVKNIQYF. The CDR3 DNA follows: TGTGCCAGCAGCAACCCCGGGGGTGGATTTGTCAAAAACATTCAGTACTTC. The rearrangement uses TRBV21-1 and TRBJ2-4; the listed D gene, TRBD1, was not tested against the DNA. TRBV21-1 is a known pseudogene. This CDR3 contains 17 residues.

About this clonotype: Relative to the germline gene, one junction end is altered; a read error may explain this. J is TRBJ2-1 and V is TRBV7-6; 10 bases map to TRBD2. Germline V gives CDR1 SGHVS, CDR2 FNYEAQ. The CDR3 length is 16 residues. The CDR3 region is CASSLVPSGRADEQFF. CDR3 coding DNA: TGTGCTAGCAGCTTAGTTCCAAGCGGGAGGGCCGATGAGCAGTTCTTC.

This clonotype was recorded a few times. The chain has TRBV7-2 and TRBJ1-4; tentatively, D is TRBD1 (5 bases). Trimming removed 5 bases at V and 2 bases at J, with 12 bases between. The CDR3 length is 15 residues. The V gene's germline CDR1 is SGHTA and CDR2 FQGNSA. In nucleotides, the CDR3 is TGTGCCAGCAGCCTTCGGGGGGGGACTAATGAAAAACTGTTTTTT. It encodes CASSLRGGTNEKLFF.

The V and J genes are TRBV12-3 or TRBV12-4 and TRBJ2-3; the D is unclear. The CDR3 is made up of 11 amino acids. Trimming pared 3 bases from V and 10 bases from J, leaving 8 bases between. This CDR3 is CASSFRMAQYF. For the CDR3, the DNA is TGTGCCAGCAGTTTCCGCATGGCGCAGTATTTT.

This clonotype was observed a single time. This CDR3 is CARQDNTQYF. The CDR3 region has the DNA TGTGCCCGACAAGACAATACGCAGTATTTT. The chain is built from TRBV2 and TRBJ2-3, with D hard to call. This CDR3 is 10 amino acids long. Germline CDR1 and CDR2: SNHLY and FYNNEI. Trimming took off 11 bases at V and 7 bases at J, with 10 bases between the two ends.

Turning to this clonotype: Given a much more abundant clone one base away, this may be a read error. Here the CDR3 reads CAGRRPGQGIYGYTF. The DNA for the CDR3 is TGTGCCGGCAGGCGTCCGGGACAGGGGATCTATGGCTACACCTTC. The rearrangement uses TRBV28 and TRBJ1-2; 10 bases map to TRBD1. The germline gives CDR1 MDHEN, CDR2 SYDVKM. The length of the CDR3 is 15 residues.

This clonotype has a count of ten or more. The chain combines TRBV30 with TRBJ2-1; D unresolved. V was cut by 3 bases and J by 8 bases, with 8 bases left in between. CDR1 is GTSNPN, CDR2 SVGIG, per germline (reference sequence). The CDR3 sequence is 11 residues long. The DNA of the CDR3 is TGTGCCTGGAGCAACCTGGATGAGCAGTTCTTC. Encoded protein: CAWSNLDEQFF.